This TCR beta chain stems from a study of PD-1 blockade in classical Hodgkin lymphoma. Method: immunoSEQ multiplex PCR; TCRdb's copy keeps in-frame clones and lacks some. The sample includes 20,000 to 30,000 clones, roughly nine tenths of them seen just once. Time point meaning: newly diagnosed, previously untreated cHL patient sample. Magnetic depletion of unwanted cells isolated CD4+ T cells from thawed PBMCs. The sequencing sample was made of CD4+ T cells from blood. The TCR comes from a human donor with classical Hodgkin lymphoma.

The chain's CDR3 is CASSPREQGMFINYGYTF. The DNA for the CDR3 is TGTGCCAGCAGCCCCAGGGAGCAGGGGATGTTTATTAACTATGGCTACACCTTC. V usage is TRBV7-8 and J usage is TRBJ1-2; D is perhaps TRBD1 (6 bases). This CDR3 has 18 amino acids. Deletions cut 5 bases from V and 1 base from J, with 23 bases between. The V gene's germline CDR1 is SGHVS and CDR2 FQNEAQ.